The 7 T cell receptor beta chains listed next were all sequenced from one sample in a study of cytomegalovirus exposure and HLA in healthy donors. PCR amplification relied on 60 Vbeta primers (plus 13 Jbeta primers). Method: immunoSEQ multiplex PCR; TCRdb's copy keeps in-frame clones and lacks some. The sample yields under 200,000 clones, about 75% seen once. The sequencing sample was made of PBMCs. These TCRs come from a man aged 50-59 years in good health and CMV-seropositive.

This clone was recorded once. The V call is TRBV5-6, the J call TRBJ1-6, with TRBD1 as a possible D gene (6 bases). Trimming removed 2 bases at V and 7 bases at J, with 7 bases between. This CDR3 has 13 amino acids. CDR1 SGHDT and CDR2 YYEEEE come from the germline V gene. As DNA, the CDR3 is TGTGCCAGCAGCTTAGGACAGAATTCACCCCTCCACTTT. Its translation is CASSLGQNSPLHF.

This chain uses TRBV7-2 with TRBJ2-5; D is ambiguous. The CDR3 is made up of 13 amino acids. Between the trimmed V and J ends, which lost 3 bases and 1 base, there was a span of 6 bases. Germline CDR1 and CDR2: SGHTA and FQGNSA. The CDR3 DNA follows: TGTGCCAGCAGCTTCTCCAGCCAAGAGACCCAGTACTTC. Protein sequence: CASSFSSQETQYF.

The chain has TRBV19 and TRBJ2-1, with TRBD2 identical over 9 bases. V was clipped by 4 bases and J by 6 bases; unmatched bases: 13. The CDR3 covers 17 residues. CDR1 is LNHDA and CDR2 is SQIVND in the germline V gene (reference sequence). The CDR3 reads CASSKAQGSGGSNEQFF. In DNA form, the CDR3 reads TGTGCCAGTAGTAAGGCCCAGGGTAGCGGGGGATCCAATGAGCAGTTCTTC. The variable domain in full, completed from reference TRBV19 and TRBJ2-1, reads DGGITQSPKYLFRKEGQNVTLSCEQNLNHDAMYWYRQDPGQGLRLIYYSQIVNDFQKGDIAEGYSVSREKKESFPLTVTSAQKNPTAFYLCASSKAQGSGGSNEQFFGPGTRLTVL.

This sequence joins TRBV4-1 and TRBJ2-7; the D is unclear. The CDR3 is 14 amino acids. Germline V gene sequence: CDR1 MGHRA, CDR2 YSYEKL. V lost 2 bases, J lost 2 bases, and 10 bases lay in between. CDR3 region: CASSQFLGAYEQYV. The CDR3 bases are TGCGCCAGCAGCCAATTTCTAGGAGCCTACGAGCAGTACGTC.

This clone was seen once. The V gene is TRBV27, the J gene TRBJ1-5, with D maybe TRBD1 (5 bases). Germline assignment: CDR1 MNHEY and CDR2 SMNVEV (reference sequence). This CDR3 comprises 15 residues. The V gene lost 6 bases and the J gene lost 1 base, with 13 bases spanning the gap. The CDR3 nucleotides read TGTGCCAGCAGACTCGCGGCAGGGAGCAATCAGCCCCAGCATTTT. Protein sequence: CASRLAAGSNQPQHF.

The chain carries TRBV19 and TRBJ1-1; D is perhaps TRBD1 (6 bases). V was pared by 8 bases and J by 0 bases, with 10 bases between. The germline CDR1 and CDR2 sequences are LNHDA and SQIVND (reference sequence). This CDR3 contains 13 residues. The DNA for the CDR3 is TGTGCCAGTCGTGACAGGATGAACACTGAAGCTTTCTTT. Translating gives CASRDRMNTEAFF.

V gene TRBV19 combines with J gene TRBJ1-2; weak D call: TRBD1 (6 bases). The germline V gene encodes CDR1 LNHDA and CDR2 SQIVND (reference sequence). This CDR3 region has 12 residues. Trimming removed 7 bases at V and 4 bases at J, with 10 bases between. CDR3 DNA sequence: TGTGCCAGTACCGGACAGAGCTATGGCTACACCTTC. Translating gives CASTGQSYGYTF.